The rows below give T cell receptor beta chains drawn from one sample of a study of blood T cell repertoires in COVID-19. Data came from immunoSEQ multiplex PCR; TCRdb stores just in-frame clones and leaves some out. The sample shows more than 200,000 clones, 80% to 90% of them seen only once. The sequenced sample was peripheral blood. The receptors were sampled from a man in his forties or fifties with COVID-19, enrolled during active disease. Both conserved end residues are trimmed from each CDR3.

j_call v_call cdr3_aa
TRBJ1-4 TRBV15 ATSRDLSTNEKLF
TRBJ2-2 TRBV2 ASRKGESTGELF
TRBJ1-2 TRBV6-1 ASSEAGTESYGYT
TRBJ2-7 TRBV7-9 ASSPRQGLY
TRBJ1-2 TRBV6-1 ASRDWGDYYGYT
TRBJ2-7 TRBV28 ASSSNLSGFSYEQY
TRBJ2-1 TRBV5-1 ASSPSGRQNNEQF
TRBJ2-7 TRBV7-2 ASSLVGGGNSYEQY
TRBJ2-1 TRBV28 ASSPGGWSSYNEQF
TRBJ2-7 TRBV5-4 ASKPGQGFYEQY
TRBJ2-1 TRBV6-5 ASSPGFGYNEQF
TRBJ2-5 TRBV14 ASSQGARSDQY
TRBJ2-1 TRBV5-6 ASSPPSGRAKNEQF
TRBJ1-3 TRBV28 ASSFRGSFSGNTIY
TRBJ2-7 TRBV5-1 ASSSDRAVGAYEQY
TRBJ2-1 TRBV5-4 ASSPTIDRGFDEQF
TRBJ1-5 TRBV6-4 ASSSGQGGDQPQH
TRBJ1-1 TRBV18 ASSLRTGLNTEAF
TRBJ2-2 TRBV29-1 SVMWGDANTGELF
TRBJ1-1 TRBV19 ASSTEGTGQPEAF
TRBJ2-7 TRBV11-2 ASSLGLAGPYEQY
TRBJ2-7 TRBV19 ASSMAPGTAPYEQY
TRBJ2-1 TRBV11-3 ASSLLAVNEQF
TRBJ1-5 TRBV19 ASIDRVSYSNQPQH
TRBJ1-5 TRBV11-3 ASSPGGFVRGNQPQH
TRBJ2-7 TRBV7-9 ASRRPQGYEQY
TRBJ2-7 TRBV15 ATGPRSSYEQY